Listed here are 6 T cell receptor beta chains from one sample, sequenced in a study of T cell responses to AZD1222 COVID-19 vaccine. TCRdb keeps only in-frame clones here, not all; method: immunoSEQ multiplex PCR. The sample yields approximately 52,000 clones, 87% seen once. This sample comprised peripheral blood, obtained 28 days after the second AZD1222 dose. These receptors originate from an adult who received the AZD1222 COVID-19 vaccine.

The chain joins TRBV6-5 to TRBJ1-2; perhaps TRBD1 as D (5 bases). The CDR3 length is 12 residues. Germline V gene data show CDR1 as MNHEY and CDR2 as SVGAGI. V lost 2 bases to trimming and J lost 8 bases, with 9 bases between them. The CDR3 sequence is CASSYRRGGYTF. Here the CDR3 DNA reads TGTGCCAGCAGTTACCGCCGGGGGGGCTACACCTTC.

V is TRBV28 and J is TRBJ2-5; a possible D gene is TRBD2 (6 bases). The germline V and J ends were trimmed by 6 bases and 3 bases, with 17 bases remaining between them. The germline V gene has CDR1 MDHEN and CDR2 SYDVKM. The CDR3 covers 15 residues. In nucleotides, the CDR3 is TGTGCCAGCAGAACCCCCGGCCCGGGGGAAGAGACCCAGTACTTC. Amino acid sequence: CASRTPGPGEETQYF.

The gene calls are TRBV3-1 (or the pseudogene TRBV3-2) and TRBJ2-1; 12 positions agree with TRBD2. The J segment lost 7 bases and the V segment lost 4 bases, leaving 5 bases of the junction unmatched. This CDR3 has 15 amino acids. CDR1 LGHDT and CDR2 YNNKEL come from the germline V gene (reference sequence). CDR3 DNA sequence: TGTGCCAGCAGCCTACGACTAGCGGGAGCGAATGAGCAGTTCTTC. It is translated as CASSLRLAGANEQFF.

The rearrangement links TRBV30 to TRBJ1-1; D gene uncertain. CDR1 is GTSNPN, CDR2 SVGIG, per germline (reference sequence). The CDR3 has 14 amino acids. V lost 1 base, J lost 0 bases, and 9 bases lay in between. The CDR3 nucleotides are TGTGCCTGGAGTGCGCGAAGGGTGAACACTGAAGCTTTCTTT. Its protein product is CAWSARRVNTEAFF.

The chain combines TRBV7-3 with TRBJ2-1, with D possibly called TRBD1 or TRBD2 (5 bases each). The CDR3 has 14 amino acids. The V gene's germline CDR1 is SGHTA and CDR2 FQGTGA. Trimming removed 4 bases at V and 5 bases at J, with 12 bases between. CDR3 residues: CASSSGPRHNEQFF. CDR3 nucleotide sequence: TGTGCCAGCAGCTCGGGACCGAGACACAATGAGCAGTTCTTC.

This clone has only one observation. The V gene is TRBV28, the J gene TRBJ2-7; D may be TRBD1 or TRBD2 (7 bases each). From germline, CDR1 is MDHEN and CDR2 SYDVKM. V lost 2 bases, J lost 2 bases, and 19 bases lay in between. This CDR3 is built from 17 residues. This chain's CDR3 is CASSLPLQGGRPYEQYF. The CDR3 region has the DNA TGTGCCAGCAGTTTACCCCTCCAGGGGGGGCGCCCCTACGAGCAGTACTTC.